The TCR beta chain described here comes from a study of blood T cell repertoires in COVID-19. Study at large: Both acute and convalescent COVID-19 samples were obtained from the United States, Italy and Spain. In each case, the material was cDNA or gDNA derived from T cells, B-cell-depleted T cells, or PBMCs.

The authors' processing: Estimated nucleated cell counts came from reference gene primer amplification. Assay used: immunoSEQ multiplex PCR; TCRdb lists only in-frame clones, some missing. Clone size and V and J calls were adopted from that table, with D and trimming inferred from the DNA. This sample carries approximately 210,000 clones, 89% of them seen once, and the ten largest clones take about 5%. Germline CDR1 reads SGHTA; CDR2 reads FQGNSA. The V end lost 0 bases, the J end lost 2 bases, and 10 bases lay between the germline ends. This CDR3 has 15 amino acids. Sequenced material: peripheral blood. This chain uses TRBV7-2 with TRBJ2-5, with a possible D match to TRBD1 (5 bases). This receptor was taken from a woman aged 40 to 49 with acute or convalescent COVID-19. The CDR3 DNA follows: TGTGCCAGCAGCTTAGCTTCGACAGCTCAAGAGACCCAGTACTTC. It specifies CASSLASTAQETQYF.